This T cell receptor beta chain was sequenced during a study of T-cell reconstitution after alpha-beta-depleted transplantation in children. Points from the study as a whole: Most T-cell counts and diversity one year after the transplant came from T cells that were newly produced. The study traced high day-60 TCRbeta diversity in some patients to surviving recipient T cells and thymic progenitors. Alpha-beta T cells present about two months after transplant were reported to originate from several hundred expanded graft clones.

This clonotype was detected once. The antigen remains undetermined. One base away lies a much larger clone, so this may be a sequencing read error. It was with unique molecular identifiers that the TCRbeta library was prepared. TCRdb ran MiXCR on the PCR reads and lists one entry per CDR3 protein. The profile shows roughly 670,000 distinct CDR3 sequences, about 12% of them singletons. This CDR3 region has 20 residues. Losses at the gene ends were 1 base for V and 2 bases for J; bases not matched to a gene: 19. Germline lookup yields CDR1 SGHRS and CDR2 YFSETQ. The sample consisted of PBMCs, taken before TCRalphabeta/CD19-depleted stem cell transplant. The source is a girl aged 2 to 10 with congenital amegakaryocytic thrombocytopenia, due to receive a stem cell transplant. This chain joins TRBV5-1 and TRBJ2-7; 9 nucleotides align to TRBD2. CDR3 region: CASSLLPEYLAGRVTYEQYF. The CDR3 DNA reads as TGCGCCAGCAGCTTGCTTCCCGAATACCTAGCGGGACGAGTTACCTACGAGCAGTACTTC.